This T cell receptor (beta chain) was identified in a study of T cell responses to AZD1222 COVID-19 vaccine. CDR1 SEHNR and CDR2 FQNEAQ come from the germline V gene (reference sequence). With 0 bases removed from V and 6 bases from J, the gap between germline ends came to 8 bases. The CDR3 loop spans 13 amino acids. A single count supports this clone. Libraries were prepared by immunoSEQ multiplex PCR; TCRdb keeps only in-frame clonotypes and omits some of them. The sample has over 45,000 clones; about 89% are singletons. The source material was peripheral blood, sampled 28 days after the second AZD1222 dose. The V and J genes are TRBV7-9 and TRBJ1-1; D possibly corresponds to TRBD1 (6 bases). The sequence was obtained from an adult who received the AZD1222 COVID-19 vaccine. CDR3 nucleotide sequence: TGTGCCAGCAGCTTAGCAGGGGGACCTGAAGCTTTCTTT. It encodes CASSLAGGPEAFF.